The TCR beta chain under discussion was sequenced for a study of blood T cell repertoires in COVID-19. Study context: Acute and convalescent COVID-19 samples came from the United States, Italy and Spain. T cells, B-cell-depleted T cells, or PBMCs provided the cDNA or gDNA that served as material.

Methods used by the authors: Estimates of nucleated cell counts were drawn from the amplification of reference gene primers. Produced via immunoSEQ multiplex PCR; TCRdb's table is partial and in-frame only. From that table come the V and J calls and clone size; the DNA was used to work out D and trimming. The sample has 55,000 to 80,000 clones, about four fifths seen once. This CDR3 has 14 residues. Trimming left V 1 base short and J 4 bases short, with 8 bases between. Germline V gene lookup returns CDR1 SEHNR and CDR2 FQNEAQ (reference sequence). The chain employs TRBV7-9 and TRBJ1-5, with D possibly TRBD1 on 5 matching bases. This TCR derives from a woman in her sixties or seventies with acute or convalescent COVID-19. Sequences were obtained from peripheral blood. The CDR3 is CASSLEDTNQPQHF. The DNA of the CDR3 is TGTGCCAGCAGCTTAGAGGACACGAATCAGCCCCAGCATTTT.